The T cell receptor (beta chain) under discussion was sequenced for a study of T cells in Graves' hyperthyroidism and ophthalmopathy. Overall study: Blood was drawn when the patient was first diagnosed and still untreated. Whole-study results and caveats: Within blood appeared most thyroid clonotypes that had expanded above 0.001.

Trimming removed 4 bases at V and 4 bases at J, with 19 bases between. Germline CDR1 is SQVTM and CDR2 is ANQGSEA. This CDR3 is built from 15 residues. In patients aged 18 to 65, hyperthyroidism was newly diagnosed, with duration under 2 months. The authors obtained PBMCs from 9 to 10 ml of fresh peripheral blood. This clonotype appeared many times. What it binds is unknown. Authors of the study amplified TCR beta CDR3 regions from RNA transcripts. The study used the HTBI primer set for a first-round RT-PCR of the TCR CDR3. One entry per CDR3 protein results from TCRdb running MiXCR on the multiplex PCR reads. The sample has under 300,000 distinct CDR3 sequences; about 14% are singletons.

Sequencing used blood. The chain combines TRBV29-1 with TRBJ1-2; D unclear. The sequence came from a woman under 40 with Graves' hyperthyroidism that later progressed to Graves' ophthalmopathy. The CDR3 sequence is CSVVGSEPTLYGYTF. CDR3 sequence (DNA): TGCAGCGTTGTTGGGTCAGAGCCCACTCTCTATGGCTACACCTTC.